This T cell receptor (beta chain) was captured in a study of T cell repertoires in cytomegalovirus infection. This clonotype was observed a few times. The antigen is undetermined. One entry per CDR3 protein, called by TCRdb with MiXCR from the reads. The sample carries around 740,000 distinct CDR3 sequences, roughly 35% recorded once. V shed 5 bases and J 4 bases; nucleotides not matched to a gene: 9. Germline lookup yields CDR1 SGHVS and CDR2 FQNEAQ. The CDR3 length is 17 residues. Findings of the study overall: Dominant in the ex vivo response were TCR beta clonotypes restricted by HLA-C and specific for CMV.

This receptor was obtained from a human donor in good health (CMV status not recorded). Some clones in this sample may be carry-over from other donors' samples. This sequence joins TRBV7-8 and TRBJ2-5; 14 bases map to TRBD2. The sequenced sample was PBMCs. CDR3 DNA sequence: TGTGCCAGCAGCCCTGGCCGACTAGCGGGAGGGCTAGAGACCCAGTACTTC. It specifies CASSPGRLAGGLETQYF. The full variable domain, in which reference TRBV7-8 and TRBJ2-5 provide the parts outside the CDR3, is GAGVSQSPRYKVAKRGQDVALRCDPISGHVSLFWYQQALGQGPEFLTYFQNEAQLDKSGLPSDRFFAERPEGSVSTLKIQRTQQEDSAVYLCASSPGRLAGGLETQYFGPGTRLLVL.